The rows below give T cell receptor beta chains drawn from one sample of a study of blood T cell repertoires in COVID-19. Repertoires were generated with immunoSEQ multiplex PCR, while TCRdb's copy carries only in-frame clones and drops some. The table has about 84,000 clones, around nine tenths seen once. Sequencing was done on a sample of peripheral blood. The source of these receptors is a man of 80 years or more with active or convalescent COVID-19. The CDR3 runs from the conserved cysteine through the conserved F or W. Each record gives: V gene, clone size, D gene, J gene, CDR3 DNA, CDR3 protein. The D gene is left open where the match is weak. Not every row has a clone size; where given, it reads once, few, many or a size class.

TRBV11-1	.	TRBD2	TRBJ2-1	TGTGCCAGCAGCTTACCGCGCGGGGGTTACAATGAGCAGTTCTTC	CASSLPRGGYNEQFF
TRBV3-1/TRBV3-2	.	.	TRBJ1-4	TGTGCCAGCAGCCAACGAGTTGGAGAACTGTTTTTT	CASSQRVGELFF
TRBV3-1/TRBV3-2	.	.	TRBJ1-2	TGTGCCAGCAGCCCCTGGAGGGGCGGGAGCTACACCTTC	CASSPWRGGSYTF
TRBV6-4	.	.	TRBJ1-1	TGTGCCAGCAGTGACTCCAAGAACACTGAAGCTTTCTTT	CASSDSKNTEAFF
TRBV5-1	.	TRBD2	TRBJ2-1	TGCGCCAGCAGCTTGGTTCTAGCGGGATGGTCCTACAATGAGCAGTTCTTC	CASSLVLAGWSYNEQFF
TRBV6-5	.	.	TRBJ1-1	TGTGCCAGCACTTGGAACACTGAAGCTTTCTTT	CASTWNTEAFF
TRBV18	.	.	TRBJ1-1	TGTGCCAGCTCACCAAGTTTTCAGGGGCGTTTTACTGAAGCTTTCTTT	CASSPSFQGRFTEAFF
TRBV3-1/TRBV3-2	.	TRBD1	TRBJ1-2	TGTGCCAGCAGCCAAGACCAGGGACAGGGCCTCTATGGCTACACCTTC	CASSQDQGQGLYGYTF
TRBV5-1	.	.	TRBJ2-7	TGCGCCAGCAGCTTGAAACCGGGACAAATATACGAGCAGTACTTC	CASSLKPGQIYEQYF
TRBV10-3	once	.	TRBJ1-1	TGTGCCATCAGTGAGACCGACACGAACACTGAAGCTTTCTTT	CAISETDTNTEAFF
TRBV11-3	.	TRBD2	TRBJ2-1	TGTGCCAGCAGCTTAACCGCTAGCGGGAGGGCCGGGTACAATGAGCAGTTCTTC	CASSLTASGRAGYNEQFF
TRBV2	.	.	TRBJ1-1	TGTGCCAGCAGCGTCCAAACAGGGAACACTGAAGCTTTCTTT	CASSVQTGNTEAFF
TRBV6-6	once	.	TRBJ1-1	TGTGCCAGCAGTCTGCACCCCCTCCAACTAGGCACTGAAGCTTTCTTT	CASSLHPLQLGTEAFF
TRBV6-2/TRBV6-3	.	.	TRBJ2-5	TGTGCCAGCAGCCCCCGGGCTAGCCGGGAGACCCAGTACTTC	CASSPRASRETQYF
TRBV7-2	.	.	TRBJ2-7	TGTGCCAGCAGCTTAAAAGGGGCGGCCCTAGGAGGGGAGCAGTACTTC	CASSLKGAALGGEQYF
TRBV27	.	TRBD2	TRBJ2-1	TGTGCCAGCAGTGGGAGCCGACTAGCGGGAGAGGTTTACAATGAGCAGTTCTTC	CASSGSRLAGEVYNEQFF
TRBV11-3	.	TRBD2	TRBJ2-5	TGTGCCAGCAGCTCTAGCGGGAGTAAAGAGACCCAGTACTTC	CASSSSGSKETQYF
TRBV7-3	once	TRBD2	TRBJ2-1	TGTGCCAGCAGCTTAACTAGCGGGAGTTTCAATGAGCAGTTCTTC	CASSLTSGSFNEQFF
TRBV2	.	.	TRBJ1-6	TGTGCCAGCAGTGAAGCTCGGGATTCACCCCTCCACTTT	CASSEARDSPLHF
TRBV27	.	TRBD1	TRBJ2-3	TGTGCCAGCAGTTTATTGGGACAGGGGGCGATAGGCACAGATACGCAGTATTTT	CASSLLGQGAIGTDTQYF
TRBV4-1	medium-sized	.	TRBJ1-1	TGCGCCAGCAGCCGAGACATGAACACTGAAGCTTTCTTT	CASSRDMNTEAFF
TRBV5-1	once	.	TRBJ2-5	TGCGCCAGCAGCTTGGGTTCAGGAGGGATCCAAGAGACCCAGTACTTC	CASSLGSGGIQETQYF